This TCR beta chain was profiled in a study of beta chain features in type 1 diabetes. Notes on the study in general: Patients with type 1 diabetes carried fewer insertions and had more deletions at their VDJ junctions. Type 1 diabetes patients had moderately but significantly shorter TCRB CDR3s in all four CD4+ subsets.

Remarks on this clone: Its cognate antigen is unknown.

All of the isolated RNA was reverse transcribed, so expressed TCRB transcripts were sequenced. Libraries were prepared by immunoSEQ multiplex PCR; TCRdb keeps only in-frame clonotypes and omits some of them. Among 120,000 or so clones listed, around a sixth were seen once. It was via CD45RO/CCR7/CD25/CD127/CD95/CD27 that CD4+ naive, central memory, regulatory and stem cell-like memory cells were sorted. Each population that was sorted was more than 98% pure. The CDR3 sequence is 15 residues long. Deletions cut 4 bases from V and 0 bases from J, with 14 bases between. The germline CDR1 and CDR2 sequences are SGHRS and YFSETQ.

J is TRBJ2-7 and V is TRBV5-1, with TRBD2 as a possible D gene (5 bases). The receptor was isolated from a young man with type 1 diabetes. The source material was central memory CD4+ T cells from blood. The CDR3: CASSPGPTSSYEQYF. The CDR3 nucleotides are TGCGCCAGCAGCCCAGGCCCTACTAGCTCCTACGAGCAGTACTTC.